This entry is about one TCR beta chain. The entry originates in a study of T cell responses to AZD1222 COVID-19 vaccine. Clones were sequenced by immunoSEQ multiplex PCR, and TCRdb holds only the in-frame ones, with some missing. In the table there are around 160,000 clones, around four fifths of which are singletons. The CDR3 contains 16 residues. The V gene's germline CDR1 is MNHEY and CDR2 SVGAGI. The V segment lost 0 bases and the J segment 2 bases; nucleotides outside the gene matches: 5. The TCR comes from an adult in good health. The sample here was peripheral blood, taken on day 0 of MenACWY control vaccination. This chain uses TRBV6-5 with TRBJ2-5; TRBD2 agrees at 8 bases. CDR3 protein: CASSYSASGPQETQYF. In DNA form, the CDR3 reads TGTGCCAGCAGTTACTCGGCTAGCGGGCCGCAAGAGACCCAGTACTTC.